Listed below are T cell receptor beta chains from one sample, sequenced in a study of blood T cell repertoires in COVID-19. The method was immunoSEQ multiplex PCR; TCRdb's version includes in-frame clones alone and lacks a portion of them. The sample contains under 300,000 clones, about 90% of which appear only once. Sequencing was carried out using PBMCs or T cells enriched from blood (not recorded which). The receptors shown here come from a woman in her 30s with acute COVID-19. The CDR3 runs from the conserved cysteine through the conserved F or W. The D gene is left open where the match is weak. A clone size is listed for some rows: how often the clone was seen (once, few, many), or a class if it is expanded.

J gene: TRBJ2-3
D gene: NA
clone size: NA
V gene: TRBV5-1
CDR3 protein: CASSFGRARFTDTQYF
CDR3 DNA: TGCGCCAGCAGCTTCGGCAGGGCCAGGTTCACAGATACGCAGTATTTT

J gene: TRBJ2-7
D gene: TRBD1
clone size: NA
V gene: TRBV28
CDR3 protein: CATVPGQSYEQYF
CDR3 DNA: TGTGCCACCGTTCCGGGACAGAGCTACGAGCAGTACTTC

J gene: TRBJ2-7
D gene: NA
clone size: NA
V gene: TRBV4-1
CDR3 protein: CASSQDRATIRGRAYEQYF
CDR3 DNA: TGCGCCAGCAGCCAAGACCGGGCCACTATCAGGGGAAGGGCCTACGAGCAGTACTTC

J gene: TRBJ2-1
D gene: TRBD2
clone size: NA
V gene: TRBV29-1
CDR3 protein: CSVGESGGVNNEQFF
CDR3 DNA: TGCAGCGTTGGTGAGAGCGGGGGGGTCAATAATGAGCAGTTCTTC

J gene: TRBJ2-1
D gene: NA
clone size: NA
V gene: TRBV20-1
CDR3 protein: CSANDYRGGDNEQFF
CDR3 DNA: TGCAGTGCTAATGACTACCGCGGGGGCGACAATGAGCAGTTCTTC

J gene: TRBJ1-3
D gene: NA
clone size: NA
V gene: TRBV4-3
CDR3 protein: CASSQDLPGGASLFSGNTIYF
CDR3 DNA: TGCGCCAGCAGCCAAGACCTACCGGGGGGCGCTTCTTTATTCTCTGGAAACACCATATATTTT

J gene: TRBJ1-2
D gene: TRBD1
clone size: NA
V gene: TRBV28
CDR3 protein: CASSRTGGYGYTF
CDR3 DNA: TGTGCCAGCAGTAGGACAGGGGGCTATGGCTACACCTTC

J gene: TRBJ2-3
D gene: TRBD2
clone size: NA
V gene: TRBV29-1
CDR3 protein: CSVAGTSGNWDTQYF
CDR3 DNA: TGCAGCGTTGCCGGGACTAGCGGGAATTGGGATACGCAGTATTTT

J gene: TRBJ2-2
D gene: NA
clone size: once
V gene: TRBV15
CDR3 protein: CATSRESYSQGELFF
CDR3 DNA: TGTGCCACCAGCAGAGAATCTTACAGTCAGGGGGAGCTGTTTTTT

J gene: TRBJ1-6
D gene: TRBD1
clone size: NA
V gene: TRBV5-4
CDR3 protein: CASSPGQGGISPLHF
CDR3 DNA: TGTGCCAGCAGCCCAGGACAGGGGGGAATTTCACCCCTCCACTTT

J gene: TRBJ2-2
D gene: TRBD2
clone size: NA
V gene: TRBV28
CDR3 protein: CASKTSGGETGELFF
CDR3 DNA: TGTGCCAGCAAGACTAGCGGGGGAGAAACCGGGGAGCTGTTTTTT

J gene: TRBJ2-1
D gene: TRBD2
clone size: NA
V gene: TRBV19
CDR3 protein: CASSTGGATEQFF
CDR3 DNA: TGTGCCAGTAGTACGGGGGGGGCGACTGAGCAGTTCTTC

J gene: TRBJ1-4
D gene: NA
clone size: NA
V gene: TRBV7-8
CDR3 protein: CASSLREGDNEKLFF
CDR3 DNA: TGTGCCAGCAGCCTTAGAGAGGGGGATAATGAAAAACTGTTTTTT

J gene: TRBJ2-6
D gene: TRBD2
clone size: NA
V gene: TRBV27
CDR3 protein: CASSAGGSGANVLTF
CDR3 DNA: TGTGCCAGCAGCGCCGGGGGGTCTGGGGCCAACGTCCTGACTTTC

J gene: TRBJ1-4
D gene: NA
clone size: once
V gene: TRBV6-5
CDR3 protein: CASSSGGEDEKLFF
CDR3 DNA: TGTGCCAGCAGTTCTGGGGGGGAGGATGAAAAACTGTTTTTT

J gene: TRBJ1-1
D gene: NA
clone size: NA
V gene: TRBV12-3/TRBV12-4
CDR3 protein: CASSRGGPTEAFF
CDR3 DNA: TGTGCCAGCAGCCGCGGGGGGCCCACTGAAGCTTTCTTT

J gene: TRBJ1-4
D gene: TRBD1
clone size: few
V gene: TRBV7-2
CDR3 protein: CASSLQTGAWEKLFF
CDR3 DNA: TGTGCCAGCAGCCTACAGACAGGGGCGTGGGAAAAACTGTTTTTT

J gene: TRBJ1-1
D gene: NA
clone size: NA
V gene: TRBV28
CDR3 protein: CASSPPTGKGSEAFF
CDR3 DNA: TGTGCCAGCAGTCCCCCGACAGGTAAAGGCTCTGAAGCTTTCTTT

J gene: TRBJ1-5
D gene: TRBD1
clone size: NA
V gene: TRBV19
CDR3 protein: CASIARDRGGNQPQHF
CDR3 DNA: TGTGCCAGTATAGCGCGGGACAGGGGTGGCAATCAGCCCCAGCATTTT

J gene: TRBJ2-3
D gene: NA
clone size: NA
V gene: TRBV5-4
CDR3 protein: CASTIGTSTDTQYF
CDR3 DNA: TGTGCCAGCACCATCGGGACTTCCACAGATACGCAGTATTTT

J gene: TRBJ2-7
D gene: TRBD1
clone size: NA
V gene: TRBV6-6
CDR3 protein: CASHTTGVEQYF
CDR3 DNA: TGTGCCAGCCACACCACAGGGGTCGAGCAGTACTTC

J gene: TRBJ1-6
D gene: NA
clone size: few
V gene: TRBV12-5
CDR3 protein: CASGLVPSESSYNSPLHF
CDR3 DNA: TGTGCTAGTGGTTTGGTACCTTCGGAGAGCTCCTATAATTCACCCCTCCACTTT

J gene: TRBJ1-1
D gene: NA
clone size: NA
V gene: TRBV30
CDR3 protein: CAWSPISEAFF
CDR3 DNA: TGTGCCTGGAGCCCTATCTCTGAAGCTTTCTTT

J gene: TRBJ2-7
D gene: TRBD2
clone size: NA
V gene: TRBV9
CDR3 protein: CASSVGGSGRTSEQYF
CDR3 DNA: TGTGCCAGCAGCGTAGGCGGTAGCGGGAGAACTAGCGAGCAGTACTTC

J gene: TRBJ1-1
D gene: TRBD1
clone size: NA
V gene: TRBV28
CDR3 protein: CASTLTGEVSNTEAFF
CDR3 DNA: TGTGCCAGCACGTTGACAGGGGAGGTCAGCAACACTGAAGCTTTCTTT

J gene: TRBJ2-7
D gene: TRBD2
clone size: NA
V gene: TRBV27
CDR3 protein: CASSPGLAYEQYF
CDR3 DNA: TGTGCCAGCAGTCCAGGACTAGCGTACGAGCAGTACTTC

J gene: TRBJ1-5
D gene: TRBD1
clone size: NA
V gene: TRBV28
CDR3 protein: CASSQAGTGRQPQHF
CDR3 DNA: TGTGCCAGCAGCCAAGCGGGGACAGGGAGGCAGCCCCAGCATTTT

J gene: TRBJ1-6
D gene: NA
clone size: NA
V gene: TRBV28
CDR3 protein: CASSWFREVSYNSPLHF
CDR3 DNA: TGTGCCAGCAGTTGGTTTAGGGAGGTGTCCTATAATTCACCCCTCCACTTT

J gene: TRBJ1-4
D gene: NA
clone size: NA
V gene: TRBV2
CDR3 protein: CASSDMGRGHNEKLFF
CDR3 DNA: TGTGCCAGCAGTGATATGGGCAGGGGTCATAATGAAAAACTGTTTTTT

J gene: TRBJ1-6
D gene: TRBD1
clone size: NA
V gene: TRBV24-1
CDR3 protein: CATPTGRGVGSYNSPLHF
CDR3 DNA: TGTGCCACCCCGACAGGCAGGGGGGTAGGGTCCTATAATTCACCCCTCCACTTT

J gene: TRBJ2-3
D gene: TRBD1
clone size: NA
V gene: TRBV18
CDR3 protein: CASSLGQWGDTQYF
CDR3 DNA: TGTGCCAGCTCATTGGGACAGTGGGGAGATACGCAGTATTTT

J gene: TRBJ1-2
D gene: NA
clone size: NA
V gene: TRBV24-1
CDR3 protein: CATSDEKQGFDGYTF
CDR3 DNA: TGTGCCACCAGTGATGAAAAACAGGGATTCGATGGCTACACCTTC

J gene: TRBJ2-7
D gene: NA
clone size: NA
V gene: TRBV6-1
CDR3 protein: CASSELTLLSYEQYF
CDR3 DNA: TGTGCCAGCAGTGAACTTACACTACTCTCCTACGAGCAGTACTTC

J gene: TRBJ1-2
D gene: TRBD1
clone size: NA
V gene: TRBV7-2
CDR3 protein: CASRGQGHYGYTF
CDR3 DNA: TGTGCCAGCAGAGGACAGGGGCACTATGGCTACACCTTC

J gene: TRBJ2-7
D gene: TRBD1
clone size: NA
V gene: TRBV5-6
CDR3 protein: CASSLGTGPGEQYF
CDR3 DNA: TGTGCCAGCAGCCTGGGGACAGGACCTGGGGAGCAGTACTTC

J gene: TRBJ2-6
D gene: TRBD1
clone size: once
V gene: TRBV4-1
CDR3 protein: CASSQAGDRQGVAGANVLTF
CDR3 DNA: TGCGCCAGCAGCCAAGCAGGGGACCGACAGGGAGTCGCTGGGGCCAACGTCCTGACTTTC

J gene: TRBJ2-5
D gene: NA
clone size: NA
V gene: TRBV6-5
CDR3 protein: CASRLGQGETQYF
CDR3 DNA: TGTGCCAGCAGACTCGGGCAGGGAGAGACCCAGTACTTC

J gene: TRBJ2-3
D gene: NA
clone size: NA
V gene: TRBV7-2
CDR3 protein: CASSPGIAQDTQYF
CDR3 DNA: TGTGCCAGCAGTCCGGGGATTGCCCAAGATACGCAGTATTTT

J gene: TRBJ1-5
D gene: TRBD1
clone size: NA
V gene: TRBV28
CDR3 protein: CASSLLTGVWDQPQHF
CDR3 DNA: TGTGCCAGCAGTCTGCTCACAGGGGTTTGGGATCAGCCCCAGCATTTT

J gene: TRBJ2-1
D gene: TRBD2
clone size: few
V gene: TRBV25-1
CDR3 protein: CASSGPGLADDNEQFF
CDR3 DNA: TGTGCCAGCAGTGGCCCGGGACTAGCGGATGACAATGAGCAGTTCTTC

J gene: TRBJ1-5
D gene: NA
clone size: NA
V gene: TRBV2
CDR3 protein: CASSELGQRDQPQHF
CDR3 DNA: TGTGCCAGCAGTGAACTGGGGCAGCGGGATCAGCCCCAGCATTTT

J gene: TRBJ2-1
D gene: NA
clone size: NA
V gene: TRBV18
CDR3 protein: CASSSLVFHEQFF
CDR3 DNA: TGTGCCAGCTCCTCCCTCGTTTTCCATGAGCAGTTCTTC

J gene: TRBJ1-2
D gene: TRBD1
clone size: NA
V gene: TRBV10-3
CDR3 protein: CAISESGQHTF
CDR3 DNA: TGTGCCATCAGTGAGTCGGGACAGCACACCTTC

J gene: TRBJ2-7
D gene: NA
clone size: NA
V gene: TRBV6-5
CDR3 protein: CASSYTVVGATYEQYF
CDR3 DNA: TGTGCCAGCAGTTACACCGTGGTGGGGGCTACCTACGAGCAGTACTTC

J gene: TRBJ1-2
D gene: NA
clone size: NA
V gene: TRBV28
CDR3 protein: CASSSQLSGYTF
CDR3 DNA: TGTGCCAGCAGTTCCCAACTTTCTGGCTACACCTTC

J gene: TRBJ2-7
D gene: NA
clone size: NA
V gene: TRBV6-2/TRBV6-3
CDR3 protein: CASSYSGSYEQYF
CDR3 DNA: TGTGCCAGCAGTTACTCCGGGTCCTACGAGCAGTACTTC